What follows are 24 T cell receptor beta chains derived from one specimen sequenced in a study of T cells in Graves' hyperthyroidism and ophthalmopathy (dated by TCRdb to between 2018 and 2021). The library was prepared using multiplex PCR. Data came from an Illumina HiSeq 2000. The TCR beta CDR3 regions were amplified from RNA transcripts. The TCR CDR3 was subjected to a first round of RT-PCR using the HTBI primer set and the Qiagen OneStep RT-PCR kit. The raw public reads went through TCRdb reprocessing: fastp at Q25, MiXCR clone calling, in-frame beta chains kept. Rows with a matching CDR3 protein are joined into one entry that keeps the most common DNA and genes. The sample data list about 560,000 distinct CDR3 sequences, and 12% to 15% of these were observed just once. The ten largest clones represent approximately 13% of the sample. Input material: blood. These receptors all stem from a woman between 40 and 50 years old with Graves' hyperthyroidism.

The chain is built from TRBV20-1 and TRBJ1-4; tentatively, D is TRBD1 (5 bases). Germline-derived CDR1 and CDR2 are DFQATT and SNEGSKA (reference sequence). This CDR3 spans 16 amino acids. V gave up 0 bases and J gave up 0 bases, with 11 bases separating them. CDR3 coding DNA: TGCAGTGCTAGAGACGGGGGGGGGTCAACTAATGAAAAACTGTTTTTT. This sequence encodes CSARDGGGSTNEKLFF.

This clonotype was observed many times. The chain recombines TRBV2 with TRBJ2-1; D unresolved. There are 14 residues in the CDR3. Per germline, CDR1 SNHLY and CDR2 FYNNEI. The ends were cut back, 4 bases at V and 9 bases at J, with 16 bases in the middle. This CDR3 is CASSAPELASEQFF. The CDR3 nucleotides are TGTGCCAGCAGTGCGCCCGAACTGGCCAGTGAGCAGTTCTTC. The full variable domain, completed using reference TRBV2 and TRBJ2-1, is EPEVTQTPSHQVTQMGQEVILRCVPISNHLYFYWYRQILGQKVEFLVSFYNNEISEKSEIFDDQFSVERPDGSNFTLKIRSTKLEDSAMYFCASSAPELASEQFFGPGTRLTVL.

The sample holds a few counts of this clonotype. The V call is TRBV11-2, the J call TRBJ2-7; D is possibly TRBD1 (6 bases). Germline V gene lookup returns CDR1 SGHAT and CDR2 FQNNGV. V was clipped by 5 bases and J by 3 bases, with 17 bases between them. The CDR3 extends over 15 amino acids. This CDR3 is CASSPRDRSYYEQYF. The CDR3 DNA reads TGTGCCAGCAGCCCACGCGACAGGTCCTACTACGAGCAGTACTTC.

The sample holds many counts of this clonotype. This chain uses TRBV27 with TRBJ1-6; 8 bases are a match to TRBD1. Per germline, CDR1 MNHEY and CDR2 SMNVEV (reference sequence). Unmatched junction bases numbered 9, after V lost 2 bases and J lost 0 bases. CDR3 size: 19 residues. The DNA for the CDR3 is TGTGCCAGCAGTTTAGTTAGACAGGGGCCCAGCTCCTATAATTCACCCCTCCACTTT. Protein: CASSLVRQGPSSYNSPLHF.

This clonotype occurred once. V gene TRBV3-1 combines with J gene TRBJ2-5; TRBD1 agrees at 7 bases. After removal of 5 bases from V and 13 bases from J, the junction contained 13 bases not matched to a gene. Germline CDR1 reads LGHDT; CDR2 reads YNNKEL (reference sequence). The CDR3 sequence is 13 residues long. CDR3 DNA: TGTGCCAGCAGCAAACCGGGACAGCGATTACGGTACTTC. Its translation is CASSKPGQRLRYF.

The sample holds many counts of this clonotype. The chain recombines TRBV28 with TRBJ2-7; TRBD1 agrees at 10 bases. In germline, CDR1 is MDHEN, CDR2 SYDVKM. The V gene end was trimmed by 7 bases and the J gene end by 7 bases; junction bases not matched to a gene: 19. The CDR3 extends over 17 amino acids. The CDR3, as DNA: TGTGCCAGCACTAAAAAGGAGCCTGGACAGGGGGTAAGGGAGCAGTACTTC. Translated, it gives CASTKKEPGQGVREQYF.

This clonotype appeared many times. This CDR3 is CASSPSPGTGSLAGVDEQFF. CDR3 nucleotides: TGTGCCAGCAGTCCTTCCCCCGGGACAGGGTCACTAGCGGGAGTCGATGAGCAGTTCTTC. The chain combines TRBV28 with TRBJ2-1, with 11 bases matching TRBD2. Germline V gene sequence: CDR1 MDHEN, CDR2 SYDVKM. Unmatched junction bases numbered 23, after V lost 5 bases and J lost 8 bases. The CDR3 is made up of 20 amino acids.

There are many counts of this clonotype. The chain carries TRBV14 and TRBJ2-1; perhaps TRBD1 as D (5 bases). CDR3 length equals 17 residues. Germline CDR1 SGHDN, CDR2 FVKESK. The V end was cut by 0 bases, the J end by 4 bases, with 16 bases between. The CDR3 DNA reads TGTGCCAGCAGCCAAGATTACGGTCTCCAGGGTTACAATGAGCAGTTCTTC. Protein product: CASSQDYGLQGYNEQFF.

This clonotype showed up just a few times. V is TRBV27 and J is TRBJ2-6, with TRBD1 identical over 8 bases. The CDR3 spans 17 residues. Trimming at V came to 5 bases and at J to 2 bases, leaving 8 bases not matched to a gene. CDR1 is MNHEY and CDR2 is SMNVEV in the germline V gene (reference sequence). This CDR3 is CASSPPRTGTGANVLTF. The CDR3 coding sequence is TGTGCCAGCAGTCCTCCCCGGACAGGGACTGGGGCCAACGTCCTGACTTTC.

Turning to this clonotype: A much bigger clone sits one base away, suggesting this may be a read error. V usage is TRBV5-1 and J usage is TRBJ2-1; 7 bases fit TRBD1. The CDR3 sequence is 14 residues long. The trim removed 0 bases at V and 6 bases at J, leaving 3 bases unmatched. In germline, CDR1 is SGHRS, CDR2 YFSETQ. CDR3 nucleotide sequence: TGCGCCAGCAGCTTGGAACAGGGGTGCAATGAGCAGTTCTTC. Amino acids: CASSLEQGCNEQFF.

V is TRBV9 and J is TRBJ2-2; 9 bases align to TRBD1. V shed 4 bases and J 5 bases; nucleotides not matched to a gene: 6. Germline V gene lookup returns CDR1 SGDLS and CDR2 YYNGEE. The CDR3 spans 15 residues. CDR3 in DNA: TGTGCCAGCAGCCCACAGGGGGCGCTGACCGGGGAGCTGTTTTTT. Amino acids: CASSPQGALTGELFF.

A single count supports this clonotype. The chain recombines TRBV9 with TRBJ2-3, with 10 bases fitting TRBD1. The CDR3 runs to 16 residues. Germline-derived CDR1 and CDR2 are SGDLS and YYNGEE. V gave up 2 bases and J gave up 2 bases; unmatched junction bases: 5. In nucleotides, the CDR3 is TGTGCCAGCAGCGTCAAGGACAGGGGGGCCACAGATACGCAGTATTTT. Translating gives CASSVKDRGATDTQYF.

This clonotype was seen at least ten times. The chain combines TRBV6-1 with TRBJ2-7; 7 nucleotides match TRBD2. V was clipped by 5 bases and J by 2 bases; unmatched bases: 6. The V gene's germline CDR1 is MNHNS and CDR2 SASEGT. This CDR3 comprises 14 residues. The CDR3 DNA reads TGTGCCAGCAGTATAGGGGAGGGAACCTACGAGCAGTACTTC. This gives the protein CASSIGEGTYEQYF.

This rearrangement joins TRBV19 to TRBJ2-7; maybe TRBD1 (6 bases). The germline gives CDR1 LNHDA, CDR2 SQIVND (reference sequence). V was trimmed by 3 bases and J by 3 bases, leaving 12 bases between them. The CDR3 runs 14 residues. As DNA, the CDR3 is TGTGCCAGTAGTATTGGTCAGGGACACTACGAGCAGTACTTC. Protein product: CASSIGQGHYEQYF. Full variable domain (remainder filled in from reference TRBV19 and TRBJ2-7): DGGITQSPKYLFRKEGQNVTLSCEQNLNHDAMYWYRQDPGQGLRLIYYSQIVNDFQKGDIAEGYSVSREKKESFPLTVTSAQKNPTAFYLCASSIGQGHYEQYFGPGTRLTVT.

The chain is built from TRBV27 and TRBJ2-5; 10 nucleotides align to TRBD2. The CDR3 extends over 14 amino acids. The germline V gene has CDR1 MNHEY and CDR2 SMNVEV (reference sequence). V shed 8 bases, J shed 4 bases, and the junction held 7 bases outside the gene matches. Here the CDR3 reads CASRRTSGPETQYF. The DNA for the CDR3 is TGTGCCAGCCGGAGGACTAGCGGTCCAGAGACCCAGTACTTC.

The rearrangement uses TRBV2 and TRBJ2-3, with D perhaps TRBD1 (6 bases). The V gene lost 5 bases and the J gene lost 8 bases, with 14 bases spanning the gap. Germline assignment: CDR1 SNHLY and CDR2 FYNNEI. CDR3 size: 13 residues. The CDR3 is CASSQTTGLTQYF. The CDR3 DNA reads as TGTGCCAGCAGTCAGACCACAGGGCTTACGCAGTATTTT.

Only a few counts were recorded for this clonotype. CDR3 sequence (DNA): TGCAGTGCTAGAGAGGGGCTCGGTATCACTGAAGCTTTCTTT. The encoded protein is CSAREGLGITEAFF. The chain recombines TRBV20-1 with TRBJ1-1; TRBD1 might be the D (5 bases). The CDR3 extends over 14 amino acids. V dropped 0 bases and J dropped 4 bases, with 12 bases sitting between them. From germline, CDR1 is DFQATT and CDR2 SNEGSKA (reference sequence).

The CDR3 nucleotides read TGTGCCAGTAGTTTCACAGGGAGTGAAGCTTTCTTT. Amino acid sequence: CASSFTGSEAFF. J is TRBJ1-1 and V is TRBV19, with D possibly matching TRBD1 (6 bases). V was shortened by 5 bases and J by 7 bases, with 11 bases between the two germline ends. CDR3 length: 12 residues. Per the germline V gene, CDR1 is LNHDA and CDR2 is SQIVND (reference sequence).

This clonotype was found a few times. This sequence joins TRBV7-2 and TRBJ2-7; 10 bases line up with TRBD1. The CDR3 sequence is 17 residues long. Germline assignment: CDR1 SGHTA and CDR2 FQGNSA. The J segment lost 3 bases and the V segment lost 0 bases, leaving 8 bases of the junction unmatched. CDR3 sequence: CASSLAGGTGDIYEQYF. The CDR3 region has the DNA TGTGCCAGCAGCTTAGCTGGAGGGACAGGGGACATCTACGAGCAGTACTTC.

This clonotype showed up many times. This rearrangement joins TRBV7-8 to TRBJ1-5; D call uncertain. The CDR3 extends over 15 amino acids. CDR1 and CDR2 from the germline V gene are SGHVS and FQNEAQ. The V end was cut by 1 base, the J end by 7 bases, with 14 bases between. The CDR3 protein is CASSLDGLAGQPQHF. For the CDR3, the DNA is TGTGCCAGCAGCTTAGATGGTTTGGCAGGCCAGCCCCAGCATTTT.

This clonotype has at least ten counts. The V call is TRBV2, the J call TRBJ2-7, with D perhaps assigned TRBD1 or TRBD2 (5 bases each). Germline assignment: CDR1 SNHLY and CDR2 FYNNEI. Trimming took off 8 bases at V and 5 bases at J, with 22 bases between the two ends. The CDR3 has 15 residues. CDR3 loop: CASRGESRAGDEQYF. CDR3 bases: TGTGCCAGCCGTGGGGAATCCAGGGCGGGTGACGAGCAGTACTTC.

This chain joins TRBV5-4 and TRBJ1-2; D not certain. V shed 7 bases and J shed 8 bases, with 18 bases lying between them. The CDR3 consists of 13 residues. Germline V gene lookup returns CDR1 SGHNT and CDR2 YYREEE (reference sequence). The CDR3 loop is CASQSSGVQGYTF. Written as DNA, the CDR3 is TGTGCCAGCCAGAGTTCGGGCGTTCAAGGCTACACCTTC.

This rearrangement joins TRBV11-2 to TRBJ2-3; maybe TRBD2 (5 bases). V dropped 5 bases and J dropped 2 bases, with 17 bases sitting between them. Germline V gene data show CDR1 as SGHAT and CDR2 as FQNNGV. The CDR3 spans 16 residues. DNA of the CDR3: TGTGCCAGCAGCCCCTTCGATGTCGGGGTCACAGATACGCAGTATTTT. Translation gives CASSPFDVGVTDTQYF.

At least ten counts were recorded for this clonotype. The chain employs TRBV10-3 and TRBJ1-5; no reliable D call. The CDR3 consists of 13 residues. V lost 4 bases, J lost 5 bases, and 9 bases lay in between. Germline CDR1 and CDR2: ENHRY and SYGVKD. The CDR3: CAISAAVDQPQHF. CDR3 nucleotide sequence: TGTGCCATCAGTGCGGCGGTCGATCAGCCCCAGCATTTT.